This TCR beta chain is drawn from a study of blood T cell repertoires in COVID-19. At the level of the study: The United States, Italy and Spain supplied acute and convalescent COVID-19 samples. PBMCs, B-cell-depleted T cells, or T cells provided the cDNA or gDNA that made up the material.

CDR1 and CDR2 (germline): MNHEY, SVGAGI. The CDR3 extends over 14 amino acids. V lost 6 bases and J lost 2, with 8 bases in between. In the original processing: The assay estimated nucleated cells by amplifying reference gene primers. Only in-frame clones appear in the TCRdb table, and some are missing; sequencing was by immunoSEQ multiplex PCR. V and J calls and clone size are as listed in that table; D and trimming were resolved from the DNA. The sample gives around 160,000 clones, 75% to 90% of which show up once; 13% is in the top ten. In its sample, this clone was seen a few times. The J gene is TRBJ1-6, the V gene TRBV6-5; TRBD1 might be the D (5 bases). The clonotype was recovered from a woman aged 55-70 years who had recovered from COVID-19. Sequencing was done on a sample of PBMCs or T cells enriched from blood (not recorded which). CDR3 nucleotide sequence: TGTGCCAGCAGCGCGGGGCCCTATAATTCACCCCTCCACTTT. This encodes CASSAGPYNSPLHF.